The source of this T cell receptor (beta chain) is a study of blood T cell repertoires in COVID-19. Only in-frame clones appear in the TCRdb table, and some are missing; sequencing was by immunoSEQ multiplex PCR. The profile shows tens of thousands of clones, around 90% of them singletons. From germline, CDR1 is SGHAT and CDR2 FQNNGV. There are 12 residues in the CDR3. V shed 7 bases, J shed 7 bases, and the junction held 6 bases outside the gene matches. This clone was seen only once. The receptor comes from a human donor in a cohort sampled during active COVID-19. The chain combines TRBV11-2 with TRBJ1-2; 7 nucleotides match TRBD1. Material: peripheral blood. CDR3 DNA: TGTGCCAGCACCACAGGGGCGGGTGGCTACACCTTC. This gives the protein CASTTGAGGYTF. Full variable domain (outside the CDR3, taken from reference TRBV11-2 and TRBJ1-2): EAGVAQSPRYKIIEKRQSVAFWCNPISGHATLYWYQQILGQGPKLLIQFQNNGVVDDSQLPKDRFSAERLKGVDSTLKIQPAKLEDSAVYLCASTTGAGGYTFGSGTRLTVV.